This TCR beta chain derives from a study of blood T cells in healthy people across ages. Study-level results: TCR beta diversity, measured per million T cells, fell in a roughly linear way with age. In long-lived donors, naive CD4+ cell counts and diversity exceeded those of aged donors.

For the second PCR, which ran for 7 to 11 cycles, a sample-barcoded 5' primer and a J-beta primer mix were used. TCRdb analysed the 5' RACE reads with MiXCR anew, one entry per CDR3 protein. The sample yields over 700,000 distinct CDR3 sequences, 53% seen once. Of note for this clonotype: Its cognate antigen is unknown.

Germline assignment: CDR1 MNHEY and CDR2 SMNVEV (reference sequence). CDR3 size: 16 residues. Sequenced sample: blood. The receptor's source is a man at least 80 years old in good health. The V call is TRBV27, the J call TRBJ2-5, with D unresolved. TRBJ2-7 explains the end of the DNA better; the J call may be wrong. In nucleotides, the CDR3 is TGTGCCAGCAGTTTATCTGAACGGGTTATGGGCGACGAGCAGTACTTC. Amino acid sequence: CASSLSERVMGDEQYF.